This is a list of T cell receptor beta chains from one sample in a study of monozygotic twins with inflammatory bowel disease. TCRdb reprocessed the 5' RACE reads and stores each CDR3 protein as one record, lacking DNA. Here the sample table reports approximately 110,000 distinct CDR3 sequences. Sequenced: blood. Every receptor here comes from a human donor with ulcerative colitis or Crohn's disease, or a healthy co-twin of an affected twin (not recorded which). Both conserved end residues are part of each CDR3. The size entry is marked missing in some rows and otherwise reads once, few, many or a size class.

j_gene: TRBJ2-2; v_gene: TRBV5-1; abundance: -; CDR3aa: CASSRTENTGELFF
j_gene: TRBJ2-2; v_gene: TRBV5-1; abundance: -; CDR3aa: CASSAQGGTGELFF
j_gene: TRBJ2-1; v_gene: TRBV5-1; abundance: -; CDR3aa: CASSLRQGAGEQFF
j_gene: TRBJ2-2; v_gene: TRBV5-1; abundance: -; CDR3aa: CASSFSGNTGELFF
j_gene: TRBJ2-7; v_gene: TRBV12-3/TRBV12-4; abundance: -; CDR3aa: CASTGLAGAYEQYF
j_gene: TRBJ2-1; v_gene: TRBV7-3; abundance: -; CDR3aa: CASSPPLREMNEQFF
j_gene: TRBJ2-2; v_gene: TRBV28; abundance: -; CDR3aa: CASSTLAGGHGELFF
j_gene: TRBJ1-2; v_gene: TRBV24-1; abundance: -; CDR3aa: CATSDSGDRFSYGYTF
j_gene: TRBJ1-2; v_gene: TRBV29-1; abundance: -; CDR3aa: CSVVGQDYSYYGYTF
j_gene: TRBJ2-3; v_gene: TRBV7-9; abundance: -; CDR3aa: CASSPGRSTDTQYF
j_gene: TRBJ1-5; v_gene: TRBV6-5; abundance: -; CDR3aa: CASSTGIGQPQHF
j_gene: TRBJ2-3; v_gene: TRBV5-1; abundance: -; CDR3aa: CASSLEHSDTQYF
j_gene: TRBJ2-7; v_gene: TRBV20-1; abundance: -; CDR3aa: CSGTGDFYEQYF
j_gene: TRBJ1-2; v_gene: TRBV12-3/TRBV12-4; abundance: -; CDR3aa: CASNRDTGMRGYTF
j_gene: TRBJ1-5; v_gene: TRBV6-2/TRBV6-3; abundance: -; CDR3aa: CASADTNQPQHF
j_gene: TRBJ1-1; v_gene: TRBV20-1; abundance: -; CDR3aa: CSVRGVAEAFF
j_gene: TRBJ2-2; v_gene: TRBV7-9; abundance: -; CDR3aa: CASRPTRDTGELFF
j_gene: TRBJ2-3; v_gene: TRBV7-8; abundance: -; CDR3aa: CASSLVGGADTDTQYF
j_gene: TRBJ1-5; v_gene: TRBV7-2; abundance: -; CDR3aa: CACSSIRGPQPQHF
j_gene: TRBJ1-1; v_gene: TRBV6-2/TRBV6-3; abundance: -; CDR3aa: CASRPGDRALEAFF
j_gene: TRBJ1-2; v_gene: TRBV28; abundance: -; CDR3aa: CASSLGGTANYGYTF
j_gene: TRBJ2-5; v_gene: TRBV7-2; abundance: -; CDR3aa: CASSFGGLYQETQYF
j_gene: TRBJ2-2; v_gene: TRBV20-1; abundance: -; CDR3aa: CSARDPRTGELFF
j_gene: TRBJ1-1; v_gene: TRBV4-3; abundance: -; CDR3aa: CASSQVDGPGAEAFF
j_gene: TRBJ1-1; v_gene: TRBV5-4; abundance: -; CDR3aa: CASSLIQGVTEAFF
j_gene: TRBJ1-1; v_gene: TRBV5-1; abundance: -; CDR3aa: CASSLTGGWENTEAFF
j_gene: TRBJ2-5; v_gene: TRBV20-1; abundance: -; CDR3aa: CSATYARRDGQYF
j_gene: TRBJ2-1; v_gene: TRBV11-2; abundance: -; CDR3aa: CASSLWTEEGNEQFF
j_gene: TRBJ2-7; v_gene: TRBV29-1; abundance: -; CDR3aa: CSVIRAWEPYEQYF
j_gene: TRBJ1-1; v_gene: TRBV7-3; abundance: -; CDR3aa: CASSLDPGVGGTEAFF
j_gene: TRBJ2-1; v_gene: TRBV5-1; abundance: -; CDR3aa: CPSSLLASGGWNEQFF
j_gene: TRBJ2-1; v_gene: TRBV20-1; abundance: -; CDR3aa: CSAPRGGLAGVGEQFF
j_gene: TRBJ1-6; v_gene: TRBV7-2; abundance: -; CDR3aa: CASSTVGTVNNSPLHF
j_gene: TRBJ2-5; v_gene: TRBV5-5; abundance: -; CDR3aa: CASSLVWGTVSETQYF
j_gene: TRBJ1-4; v_gene: TRBV7-2; abundance: medium-sized; CDR3aa: CASSQNGGLNEKLFF
j_gene: TRBJ2-7; v_gene: TRBV15; abundance: -; CDR3aa: CATSRNDRVWGEQYF
j_gene: TRBJ1-1; v_gene: TRBV5-1; abundance: -; CDR3aa: CASSLVMNTEAFF
j_gene: TRBJ2-5; v_gene: TRBV10-2; abundance: -; CDR3aa: CASIPRKETQYF
j_gene: TRBJ2-7; v_gene: TRBV7-2; abundance: -; CDR3aa: CASSLGTIYEQYF
j_gene: TRBJ2-7; v_gene: TRBV12-3/TRBV12-4; abundance: -; CDR3aa: CASSPGTSEQYF
j_gene: TRBJ2-1; v_gene: TRBV5-1; abundance: -; CDR3aa: CASSLDVGKDEQFF
j_gene: TRBJ1-4; v_gene: TRBV5-1; abundance: -; CDR3aa: CASSPGRRWEKLFF
j_gene: TRBJ2-7; v_gene: TRBV4-3; abundance: -; CDR3aa: CASSQDGRTGFYEQYF
j_gene: TRBJ2-5; v_gene: TRBV3-1; abundance: -; CDR3aa: CASSQEGGEETQYF
j_gene: TRBJ2-5; v_gene: TRBV29-1; abundance: -; CDR3aa: CSVERGAGETQYF
j_gene: TRBJ2-3; v_gene: TRBV10-3; abundance: -; CDR3aa: CAISGPGSGPQYF
j_gene: TRBJ2-2; v_gene: TRBV28; abundance: -; CDR3aa: CASSFFYTGRENSGELFF
j_gene: TRBJ2-6; v_gene: TRBV7-9; abundance: -; CDR3aa: CASSLASGGANVLTF